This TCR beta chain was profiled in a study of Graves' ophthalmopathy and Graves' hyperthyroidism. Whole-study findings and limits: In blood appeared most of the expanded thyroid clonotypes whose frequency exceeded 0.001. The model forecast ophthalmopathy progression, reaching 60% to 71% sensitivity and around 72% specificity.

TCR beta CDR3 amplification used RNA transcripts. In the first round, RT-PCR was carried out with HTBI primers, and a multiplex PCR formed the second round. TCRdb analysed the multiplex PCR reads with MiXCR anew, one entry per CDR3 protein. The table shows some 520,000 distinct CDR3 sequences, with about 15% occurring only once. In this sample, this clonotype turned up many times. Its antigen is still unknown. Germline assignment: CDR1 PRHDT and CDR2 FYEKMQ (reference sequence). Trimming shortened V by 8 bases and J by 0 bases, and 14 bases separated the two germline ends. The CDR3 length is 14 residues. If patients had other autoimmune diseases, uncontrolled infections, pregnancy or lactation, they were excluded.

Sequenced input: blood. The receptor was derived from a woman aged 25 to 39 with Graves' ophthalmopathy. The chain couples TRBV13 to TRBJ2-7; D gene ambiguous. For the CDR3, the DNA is TGTGCCAGCGCCTCAAGAGACAACTCCTACGAGCAGTACTTC. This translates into CASASRDNSYEQYF.